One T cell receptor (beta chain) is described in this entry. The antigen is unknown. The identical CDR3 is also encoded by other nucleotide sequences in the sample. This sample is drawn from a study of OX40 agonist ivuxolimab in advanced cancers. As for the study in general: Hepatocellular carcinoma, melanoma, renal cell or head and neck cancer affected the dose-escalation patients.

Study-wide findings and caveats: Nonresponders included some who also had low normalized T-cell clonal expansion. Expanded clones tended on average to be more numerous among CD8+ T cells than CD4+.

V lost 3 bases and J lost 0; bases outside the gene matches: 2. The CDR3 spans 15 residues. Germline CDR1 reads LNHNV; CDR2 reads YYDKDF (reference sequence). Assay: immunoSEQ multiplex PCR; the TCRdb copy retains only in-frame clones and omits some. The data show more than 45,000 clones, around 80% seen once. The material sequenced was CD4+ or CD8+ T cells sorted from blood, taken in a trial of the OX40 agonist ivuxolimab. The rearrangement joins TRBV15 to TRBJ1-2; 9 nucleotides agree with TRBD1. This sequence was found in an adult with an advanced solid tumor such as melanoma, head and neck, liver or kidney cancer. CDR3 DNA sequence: TGTGCCACCAGCAGGGGGGACAGGGCTAACTATGGCTACACCTTC. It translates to CATSRGDRANYGYTF.